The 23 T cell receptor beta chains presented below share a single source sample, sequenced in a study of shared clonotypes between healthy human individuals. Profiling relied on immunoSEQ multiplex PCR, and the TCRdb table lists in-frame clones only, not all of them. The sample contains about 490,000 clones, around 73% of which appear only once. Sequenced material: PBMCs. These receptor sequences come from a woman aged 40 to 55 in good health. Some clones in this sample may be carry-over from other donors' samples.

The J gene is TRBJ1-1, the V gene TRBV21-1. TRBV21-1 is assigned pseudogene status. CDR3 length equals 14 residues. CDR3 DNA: TGTGCCAGCAGCTCCTACACAATTCGCACTGAAGCTTTCTTT. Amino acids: CASSSYTIRTEAFF.

The DNA for the CDR3 is TGTGCCAGCAGTCCAGGAGGGGCGGGAGTACGAGATACGCAGTATTTT. This codes for CASSPGGAGVRDTQYF. This chain joins TRBV7-3 and TRBJ2-3, with TRBD2 identical over 7 bases. This CDR3 spans 16 amino acids. Germline CDR1 SGHTA, CDR2 FQGTGA. Trimming at V came to 6 bases and at J to 5 bases, leaving 14 bases not matched to a gene.

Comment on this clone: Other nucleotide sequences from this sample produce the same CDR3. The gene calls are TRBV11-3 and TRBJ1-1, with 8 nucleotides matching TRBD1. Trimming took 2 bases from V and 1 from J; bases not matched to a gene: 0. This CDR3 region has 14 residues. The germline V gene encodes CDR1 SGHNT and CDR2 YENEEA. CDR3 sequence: CASSLTGGNTEAFF. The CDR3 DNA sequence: TGTGCCAGCAGCTTAACAGGGGGGAACACTGAAGCTTTCTTT.

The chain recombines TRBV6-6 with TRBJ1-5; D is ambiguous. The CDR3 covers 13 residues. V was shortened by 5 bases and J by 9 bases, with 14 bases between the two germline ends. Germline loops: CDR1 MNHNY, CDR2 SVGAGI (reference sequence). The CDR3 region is CASSLPTGRPQHF. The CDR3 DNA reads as TGTGCCAGCAGTCTTCCCACGGGGAGGCCCCAGCATTTT.

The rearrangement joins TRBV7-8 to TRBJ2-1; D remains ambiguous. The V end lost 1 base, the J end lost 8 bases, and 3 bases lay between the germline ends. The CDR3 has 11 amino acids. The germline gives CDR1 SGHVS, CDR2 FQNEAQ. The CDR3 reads CASSLVHEQFF. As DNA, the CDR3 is TGTGCCAGCAGCTTAGTACATGAGCAGTTCTTC.

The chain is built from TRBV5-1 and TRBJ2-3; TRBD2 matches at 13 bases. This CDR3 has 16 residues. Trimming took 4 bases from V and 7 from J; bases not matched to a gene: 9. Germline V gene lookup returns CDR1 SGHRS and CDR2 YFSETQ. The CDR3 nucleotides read TGCGCCAGCAGCCTGGGGGGGACTAGCGGGATCCATACGCAGTATTTT. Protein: CASSLGGTSGIHTQYF.

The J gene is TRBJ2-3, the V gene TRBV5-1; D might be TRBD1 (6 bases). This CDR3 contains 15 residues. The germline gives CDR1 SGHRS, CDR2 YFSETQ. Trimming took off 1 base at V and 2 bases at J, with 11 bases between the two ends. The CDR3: CASSLLGQLTDTQYF. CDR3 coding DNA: TGCGCCAGCAGCTTGCTGGGACAACTCACAGATACGCAGTATTTT. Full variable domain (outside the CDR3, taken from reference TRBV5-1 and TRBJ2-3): KAGVTQTPRYLIKTRGQQVTLSCSPISGHRSVSWYQQTPGQGLQFLFEYFSETQRNKGNFPGRFSGRQFSNSRSEMNVSTLELGDSALYLCASSLLGQLTDTQYFGPGTRLTVL.

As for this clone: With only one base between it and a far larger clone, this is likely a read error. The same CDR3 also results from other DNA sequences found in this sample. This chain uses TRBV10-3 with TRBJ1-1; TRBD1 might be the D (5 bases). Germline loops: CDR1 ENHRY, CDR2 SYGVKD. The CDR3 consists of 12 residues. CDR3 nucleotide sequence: TGTGCCATCAGCCCGAGGGGCACTGAGGCTTTCTTT. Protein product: CAISPRGTEAFF.

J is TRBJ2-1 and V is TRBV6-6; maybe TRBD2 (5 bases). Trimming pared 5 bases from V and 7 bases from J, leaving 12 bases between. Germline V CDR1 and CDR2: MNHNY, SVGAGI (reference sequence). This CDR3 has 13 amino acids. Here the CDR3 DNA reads TGTGCCAGCAGTGGCACCCGGGAAAATGAGCAGTTCTTC. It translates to CASSGTRENEQFF.

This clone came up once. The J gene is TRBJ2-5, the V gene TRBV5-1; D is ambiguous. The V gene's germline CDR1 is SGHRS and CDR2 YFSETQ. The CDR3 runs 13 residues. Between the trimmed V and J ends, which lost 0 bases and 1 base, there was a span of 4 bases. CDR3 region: CASSLDLQETQYF. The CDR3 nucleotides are TGCGCCAGCAGCTTGGACCTCCAAGAGACCCAGTACTTC.

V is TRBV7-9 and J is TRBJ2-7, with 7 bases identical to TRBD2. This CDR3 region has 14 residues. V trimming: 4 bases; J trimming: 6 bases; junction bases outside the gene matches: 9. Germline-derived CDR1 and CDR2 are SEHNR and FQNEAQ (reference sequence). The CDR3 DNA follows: TGTGCCAGCAGCTCCTCACGGGAGGTCTTCGAGCAGTACTTC. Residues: CASSSSREVFEQYF. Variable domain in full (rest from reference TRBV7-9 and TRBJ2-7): DTGVSQNPRHKITKRGQNVTFRCDPISEHNRLYWYRQTLGQGPEFLTYFQNEAQLEKSRLLSDRFSAERPKGSFSTLEIQRTEQGDSAMYLCASSSSREVFEQYFGPGTRLTVT.

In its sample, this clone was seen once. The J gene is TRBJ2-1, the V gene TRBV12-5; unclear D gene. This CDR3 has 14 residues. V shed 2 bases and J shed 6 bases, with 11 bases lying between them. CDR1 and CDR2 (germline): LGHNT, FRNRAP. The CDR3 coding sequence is TGTGCTAGTGGTTTGCCCTCGTTGGGCAATGAGCAGTTCTTC. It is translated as CASGLPSLGNEQFF.

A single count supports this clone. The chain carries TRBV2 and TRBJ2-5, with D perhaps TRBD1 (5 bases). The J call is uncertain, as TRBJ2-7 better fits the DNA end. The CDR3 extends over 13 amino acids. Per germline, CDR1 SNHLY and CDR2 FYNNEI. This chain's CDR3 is CASSATATYEQYF. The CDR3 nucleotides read TGTGCCAGCAGTGCGACAGCGACCTACGAGCAGTACTTC.

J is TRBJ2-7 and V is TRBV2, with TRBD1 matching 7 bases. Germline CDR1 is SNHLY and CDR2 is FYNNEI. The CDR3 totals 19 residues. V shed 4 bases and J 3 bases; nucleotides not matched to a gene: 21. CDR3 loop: CASSVTRDSFSSSGYEQYF. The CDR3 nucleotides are TGTGCCAGCAGTGTCACCCGGGACAGTTTTTCCAGCAGTGGCTACGAGCAGTACTTC.

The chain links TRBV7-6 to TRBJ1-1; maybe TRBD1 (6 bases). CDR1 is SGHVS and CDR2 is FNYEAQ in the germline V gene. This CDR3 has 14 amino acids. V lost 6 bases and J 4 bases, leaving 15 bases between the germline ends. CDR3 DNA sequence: TGTGCCAGCAGGGCCACTAACAGGGTCACTGAAGCTTTCTTT. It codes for CASRATNRVTEAFF.

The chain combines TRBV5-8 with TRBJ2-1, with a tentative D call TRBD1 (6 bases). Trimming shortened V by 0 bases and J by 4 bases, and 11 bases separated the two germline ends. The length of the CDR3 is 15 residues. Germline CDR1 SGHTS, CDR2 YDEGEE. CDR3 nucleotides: TGTGCCAGCAGCTTGGTGGGGGCCGGGTACAATGAGCAGTTCTTC. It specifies CASSLVGAGYNEQFF.

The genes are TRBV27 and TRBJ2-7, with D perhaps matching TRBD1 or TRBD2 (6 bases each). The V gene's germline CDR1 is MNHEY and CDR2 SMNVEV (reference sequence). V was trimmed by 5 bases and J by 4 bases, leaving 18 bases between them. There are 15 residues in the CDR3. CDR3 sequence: CASSKTGGGFYEQYF. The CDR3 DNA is TGTGCCAGCAGTAAGACAGGTGGAGGGTTTTACGAGCAGTACTTC.

The CDR3, as DNA: TGCAGTGCGCTAACCGTCTTGGGCTACACCTTC. Encoded protein: CSALTVLGYTF. The chain links TRBV20-1 to TRBJ1-2, with D unclear. The CDR3 loop spans 11 amino acids. CDR1 DFQATT and CDR2 SNEGSKA come from the germline V gene (reference sequence). The germline V and J ends were trimmed by 6 bases and 8 bases, with 13 bases remaining between them.

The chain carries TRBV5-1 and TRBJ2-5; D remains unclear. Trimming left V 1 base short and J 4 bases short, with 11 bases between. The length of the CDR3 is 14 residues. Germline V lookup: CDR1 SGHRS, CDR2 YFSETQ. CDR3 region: CASSLSPLRETQYF. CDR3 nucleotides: TGCGCCAGCAGCTTGTCCCCATTGAGAGAGACCCAGTACTTC.

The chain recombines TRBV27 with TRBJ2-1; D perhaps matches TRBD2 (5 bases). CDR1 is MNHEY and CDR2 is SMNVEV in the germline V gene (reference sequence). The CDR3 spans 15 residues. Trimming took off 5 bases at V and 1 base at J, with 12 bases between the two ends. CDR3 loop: CASSLDEGSYNEQFF. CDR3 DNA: TGTGCCAGCAGTCTTGATGAGGGTTCCTACAATGAGCAGTTCTTC.

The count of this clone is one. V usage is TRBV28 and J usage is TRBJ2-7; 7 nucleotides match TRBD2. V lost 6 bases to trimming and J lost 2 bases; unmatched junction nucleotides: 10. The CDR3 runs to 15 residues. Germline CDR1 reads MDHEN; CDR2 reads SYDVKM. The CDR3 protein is CASSTPSGVPYEQYF. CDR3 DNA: TGTGCCAGCAGCACCCCTAGCGGAGTCCCCTACGAGCAGTACTTC. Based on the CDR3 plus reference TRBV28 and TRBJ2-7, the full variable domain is DVKVTQSSRYLVKRTGEKVFLECVQDMDHENMFWYRQDPGLGLRLIYFSYDVKMKEKGDIPEGYSVSREKKERFSLILESASTNQTSMYLCASSTPSGVPYEQYFGPGTRLTVT.

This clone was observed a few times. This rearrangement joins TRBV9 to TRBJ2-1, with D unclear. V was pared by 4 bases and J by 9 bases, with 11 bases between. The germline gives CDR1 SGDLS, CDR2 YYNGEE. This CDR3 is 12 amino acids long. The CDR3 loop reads CASSTSGLEQFF. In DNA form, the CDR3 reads TGTGCCAGCAGCACCTCAGGCCTTGAGCAGTTCTTC.

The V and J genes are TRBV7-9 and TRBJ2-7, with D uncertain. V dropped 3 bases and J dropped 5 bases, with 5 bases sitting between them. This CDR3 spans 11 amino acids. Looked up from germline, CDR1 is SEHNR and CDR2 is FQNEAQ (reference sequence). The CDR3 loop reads CASSFSHEQYF. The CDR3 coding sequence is TGTGCCAGCAGCTTCTCTCACGAGCAGTACTTC.